This paragraph covers one T cell receptor (beta chain) sequence. Its antigen is unidentified. Trimming removed 3 bases from V and 1 base from J; junction bases left unmatched: 11. CDR3 length equals 17 residues. Germline values: CDR1 SGHDN, CDR2 FVKESK. This sample was included in a study of T-cell reconstitution after alpha-beta-depleted transplantation in children. Study-wide results and limits: It was surviving recipient T cells and thymic progenitors that gave some patients high TCRbeta diversity at day 60. A year had passed since transplant, and T-cell counts and diversity by then came mostly from newly produced T cells.

The TCRbeta library incorporated unique molecular identifiers. TCRdb fed the PCR reads into MiXCR, producing one record per CDR3 protein. The profile shows 300,000 to 400,000 distinct CDR3 sequences, 15% to 20% of them singletons. The TCR comes from a male patient between 2 and 10 years old who had a stem cell transplant for acute lymphoblastic leukemia, so the T cells may come from the graft donor. Sequencing was performed on PBMCs, mostly from graft donor cells, taken 360 days after TCRalphabeta/CD19-depleted stem cell transplant. The rearrangement uses TRBV14 and TRBJ2-7, with 8 bases fitting TRBD2. The CDR3 sequence is CASSHGLATLASYEQYF. The CDR3 nucleotides are TGTGCCAGCAGCCACGGACTAGCTACCCTAGCGTCCTACGAGCAGTACTTC.